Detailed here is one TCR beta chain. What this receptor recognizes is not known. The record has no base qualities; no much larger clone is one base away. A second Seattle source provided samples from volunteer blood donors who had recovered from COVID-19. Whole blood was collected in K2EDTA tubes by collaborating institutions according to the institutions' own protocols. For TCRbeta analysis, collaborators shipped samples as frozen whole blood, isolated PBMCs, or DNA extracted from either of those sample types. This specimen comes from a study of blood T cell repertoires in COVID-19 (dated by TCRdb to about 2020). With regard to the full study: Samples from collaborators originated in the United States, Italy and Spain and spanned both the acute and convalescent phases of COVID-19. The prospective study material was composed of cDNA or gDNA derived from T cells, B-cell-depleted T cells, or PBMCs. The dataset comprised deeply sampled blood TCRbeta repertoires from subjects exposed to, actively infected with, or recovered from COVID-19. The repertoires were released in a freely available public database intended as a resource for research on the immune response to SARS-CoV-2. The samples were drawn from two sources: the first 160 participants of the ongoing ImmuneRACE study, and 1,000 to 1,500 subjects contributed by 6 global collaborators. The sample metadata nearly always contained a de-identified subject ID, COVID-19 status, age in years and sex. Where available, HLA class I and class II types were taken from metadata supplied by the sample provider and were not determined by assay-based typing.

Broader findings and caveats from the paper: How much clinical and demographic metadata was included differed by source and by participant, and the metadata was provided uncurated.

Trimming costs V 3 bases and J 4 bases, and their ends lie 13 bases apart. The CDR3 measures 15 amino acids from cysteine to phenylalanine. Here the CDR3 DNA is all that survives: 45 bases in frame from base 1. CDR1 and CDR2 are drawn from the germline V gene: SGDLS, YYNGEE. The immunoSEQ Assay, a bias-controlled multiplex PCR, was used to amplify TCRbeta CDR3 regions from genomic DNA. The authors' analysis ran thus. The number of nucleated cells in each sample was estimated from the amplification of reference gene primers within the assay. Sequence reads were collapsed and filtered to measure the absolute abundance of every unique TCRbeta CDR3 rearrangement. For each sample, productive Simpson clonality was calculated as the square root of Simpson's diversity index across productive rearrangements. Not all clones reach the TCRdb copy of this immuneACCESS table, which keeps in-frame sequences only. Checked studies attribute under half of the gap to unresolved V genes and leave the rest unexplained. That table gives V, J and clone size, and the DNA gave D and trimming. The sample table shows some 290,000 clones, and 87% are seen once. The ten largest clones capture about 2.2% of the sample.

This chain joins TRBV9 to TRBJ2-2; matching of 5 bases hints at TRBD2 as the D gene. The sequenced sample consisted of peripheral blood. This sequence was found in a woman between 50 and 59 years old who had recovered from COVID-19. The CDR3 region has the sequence CASSGGVDPTGELFF. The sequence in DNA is TGTGCCAGCAGCGGGGGAGTGGACCCCACCGGGGAGCTGTTTTTT.